This T cell receptor (beta chain) appears in the sequencing data of a study of blood T cell repertoires in COVID-19. Study summary: Samples taken during acute and convalescent COVID-19 were collected in the United States, Italy and Spain. T cells, B-cell-depleted T cells, or PBMCs provided the cDNA or gDNA that served as material.

Original processing methods: The authors estimated nucleated cell counts from reference gene primer amplification. Produced via immunoSEQ multiplex PCR; TCRdb's table is partial and in-frame only. V and J calls and clone size are as listed in that table; D and trimming were resolved from the DNA. The table records approximately 310,000 clones, about 90% of them present only once. Trimming took 4 bases from V and 2 from J, leaving 13 bases between them. The CDR3 sequence is 14 residues long. CDR1 and CDR2 from the germline V gene are SGHDT and YYEEEE. This clone showed up just once. The sequencing input was peripheral blood. V gene TRBV5-6 combines with J gene TRBJ2-7; possibly TRBD2 for D (6 bases). The source is a woman aged 45-65 years who had recovered from COVID-19. The CDR3 sequence: CASSMRGGAYEQYF. DNA of the CDR3: TGTGCCAGCAGCATGCGGGGTGGAGCCTACGAGCAGTACTTC.